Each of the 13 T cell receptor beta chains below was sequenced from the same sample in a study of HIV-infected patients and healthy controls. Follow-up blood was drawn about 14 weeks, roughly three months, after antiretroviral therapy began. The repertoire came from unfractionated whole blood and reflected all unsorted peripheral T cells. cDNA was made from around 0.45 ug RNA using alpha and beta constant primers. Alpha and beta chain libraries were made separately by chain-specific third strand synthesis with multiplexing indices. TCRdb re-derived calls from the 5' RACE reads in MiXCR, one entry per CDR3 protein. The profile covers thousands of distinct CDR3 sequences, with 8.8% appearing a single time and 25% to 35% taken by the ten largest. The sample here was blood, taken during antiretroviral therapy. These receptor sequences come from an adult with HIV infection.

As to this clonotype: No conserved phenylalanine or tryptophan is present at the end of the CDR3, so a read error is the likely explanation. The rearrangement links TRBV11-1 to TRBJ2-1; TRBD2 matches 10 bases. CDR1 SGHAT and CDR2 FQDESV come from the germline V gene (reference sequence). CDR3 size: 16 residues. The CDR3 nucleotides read TGTGCCAGCACCTTACGAGCGGGAGGGCCGTTCGATGAGCAGTTCTCC. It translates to CASTLRAGGPFDEQFS.

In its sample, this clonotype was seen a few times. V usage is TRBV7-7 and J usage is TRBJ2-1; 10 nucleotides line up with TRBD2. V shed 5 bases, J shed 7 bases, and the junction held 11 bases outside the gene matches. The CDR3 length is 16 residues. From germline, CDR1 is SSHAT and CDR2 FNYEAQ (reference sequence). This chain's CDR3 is CASSLSGTSVSNEQFF. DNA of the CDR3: TGTGCCAGCAGCCTCTCCGGGACTAGCGTATCAAATGAGCAGTTCTTC. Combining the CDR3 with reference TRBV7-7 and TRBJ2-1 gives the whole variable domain GAGVSQSPRYKVTKRGQDVTLRCDPISSHATLYWYQQALGQGPEFLTYFNYEAQPDKSGLPSDRFSAERPEGSISTLTIQRTEQRDSAMYRCASSLSGTSVSNEQFFGPGTRLTVL.

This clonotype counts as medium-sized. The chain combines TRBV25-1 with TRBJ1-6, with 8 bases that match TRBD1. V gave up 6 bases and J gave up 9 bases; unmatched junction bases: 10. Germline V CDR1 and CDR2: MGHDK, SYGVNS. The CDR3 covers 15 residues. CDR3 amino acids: CASSPSAGGFSPLHF. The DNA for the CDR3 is TGTGCCAGCAGCCCATCGGCAGGGGGCTTTTCACCCCTCCACTTT.

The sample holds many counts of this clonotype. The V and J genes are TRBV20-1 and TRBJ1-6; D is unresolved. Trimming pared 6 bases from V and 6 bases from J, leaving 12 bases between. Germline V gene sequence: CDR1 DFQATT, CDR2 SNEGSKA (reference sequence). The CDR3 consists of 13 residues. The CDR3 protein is CSAEGRLNSPLHF. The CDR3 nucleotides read TGCAGTGCGGAAGGACGGCTTAATTCACCCCTCCACTTT.

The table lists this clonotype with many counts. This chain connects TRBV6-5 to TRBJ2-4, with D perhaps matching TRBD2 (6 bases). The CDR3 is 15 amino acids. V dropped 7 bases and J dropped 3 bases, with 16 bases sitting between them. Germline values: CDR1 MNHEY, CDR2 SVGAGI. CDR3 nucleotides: TGTGCCAGCATATACACCGGGGGAGGCAAAAACATTCAGTACTTC. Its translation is CASIYTGGGKNIQYF.

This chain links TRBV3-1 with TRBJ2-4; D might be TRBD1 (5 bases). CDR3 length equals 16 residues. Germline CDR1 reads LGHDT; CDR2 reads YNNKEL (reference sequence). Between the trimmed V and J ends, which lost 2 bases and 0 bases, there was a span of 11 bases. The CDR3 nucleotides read TGTGCCAGCAGCCAACGCGACAGTGCAGCCAAAAACATTCAGTACTTC. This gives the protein CASSQRDSAAKNIQYF.

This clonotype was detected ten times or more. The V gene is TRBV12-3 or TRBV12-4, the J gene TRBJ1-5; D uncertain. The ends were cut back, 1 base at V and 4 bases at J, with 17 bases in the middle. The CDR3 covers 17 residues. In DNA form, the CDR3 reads TGTGCCAGCAGTTTAGGCTTTTCATGGGGTGAAAATCAGCCCCAGCATTTT. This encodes CASSLGFSWGENQPQHF.

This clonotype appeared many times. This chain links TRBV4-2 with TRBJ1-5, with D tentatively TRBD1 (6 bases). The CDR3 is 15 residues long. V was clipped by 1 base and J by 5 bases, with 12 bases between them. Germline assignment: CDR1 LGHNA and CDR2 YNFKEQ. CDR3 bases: TGTGCCAGCAGCCAAGCGGGGGGCCGAGATCAGCCCCAGCATTTT. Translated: CASSQAGGRDQPQHF.

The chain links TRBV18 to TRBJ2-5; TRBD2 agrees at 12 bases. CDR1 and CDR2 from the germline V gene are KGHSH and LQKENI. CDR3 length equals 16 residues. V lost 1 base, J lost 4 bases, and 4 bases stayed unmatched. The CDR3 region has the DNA TGTGCCAGCTCACCACTACTAGCGGGAGGCCCAGAGACCCAGTACTTC. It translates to CASSPLLAGGPETQYF. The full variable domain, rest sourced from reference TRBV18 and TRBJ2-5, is NAGVMQNPRHLVRRRGQEARLRCSPMKGHSHVYWYRQLPEEGLKFMVYLQKENIIDESGMPKERFSAEFPKEGPSILRIQQVVRGDSAAYFCASSPLLAGGPETQYFGPGTRLLVL.

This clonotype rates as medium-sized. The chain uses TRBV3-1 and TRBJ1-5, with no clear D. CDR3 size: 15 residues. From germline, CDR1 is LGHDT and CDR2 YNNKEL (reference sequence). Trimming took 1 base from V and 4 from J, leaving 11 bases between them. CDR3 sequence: CASSQGDNPNQPQHF. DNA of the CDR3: TGTGCCAGCAGCCAAGGAGACAATCCGAATCAGCCCCAGCATTTT.

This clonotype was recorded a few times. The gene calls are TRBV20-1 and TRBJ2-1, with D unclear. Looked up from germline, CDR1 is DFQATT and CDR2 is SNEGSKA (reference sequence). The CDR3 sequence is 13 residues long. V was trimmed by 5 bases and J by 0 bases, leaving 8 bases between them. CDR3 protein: CSASKNSYNEQFF. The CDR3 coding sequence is TGCAGTGCTTCTAAAAACTCCTACAATGAGCAGTTCTTC.

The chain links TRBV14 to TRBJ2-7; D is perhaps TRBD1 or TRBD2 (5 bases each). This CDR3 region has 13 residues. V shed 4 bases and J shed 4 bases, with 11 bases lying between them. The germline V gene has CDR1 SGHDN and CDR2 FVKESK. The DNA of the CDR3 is TGTGCCAGCAGCCTGGTGGGGGTGTACGAGCAGTACTTC. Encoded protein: CASSLVGVYEQYF.

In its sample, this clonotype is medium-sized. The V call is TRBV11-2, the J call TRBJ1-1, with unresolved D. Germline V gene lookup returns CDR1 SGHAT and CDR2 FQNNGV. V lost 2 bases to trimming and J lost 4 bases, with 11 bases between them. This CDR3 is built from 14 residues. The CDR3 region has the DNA TGTGCCAGCAGCTTAACCCGCCCTCTCACTGAAGCTTTCTTT. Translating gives CASSLTRPLTEAFF.